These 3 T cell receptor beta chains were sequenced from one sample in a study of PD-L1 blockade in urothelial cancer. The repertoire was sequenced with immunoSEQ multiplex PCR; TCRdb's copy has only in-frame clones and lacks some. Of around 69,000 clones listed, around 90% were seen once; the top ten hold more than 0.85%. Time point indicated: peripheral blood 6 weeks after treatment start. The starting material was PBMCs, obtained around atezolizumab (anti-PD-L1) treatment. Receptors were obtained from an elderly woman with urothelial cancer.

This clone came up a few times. The CDR3 sequence is CASSPRIGTEAFF. The CDR3 coding sequence is TGTGCCAGCTCACCAAGAATCGGGACTGAAGCTTTCTTT. The chain is built from TRBV18 and TRBJ1-1; D is uncertain. CDR3 length: 13 residues. Between the trimmed V and J ends, which lost 2 bases and 5 bases, there was a span of 9 bases. The germline CDR1 and CDR2 sequences are KGHSH and LQKENI.

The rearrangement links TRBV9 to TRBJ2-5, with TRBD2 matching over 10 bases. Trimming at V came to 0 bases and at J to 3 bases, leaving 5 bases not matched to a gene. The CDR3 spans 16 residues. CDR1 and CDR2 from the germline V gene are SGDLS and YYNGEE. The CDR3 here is CASSVGLLAGKETQYF. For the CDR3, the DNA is TGTGCCAGCAGCGTAGGTTTACTAGCGGGGAAAGAGACCCAGTACTTC.

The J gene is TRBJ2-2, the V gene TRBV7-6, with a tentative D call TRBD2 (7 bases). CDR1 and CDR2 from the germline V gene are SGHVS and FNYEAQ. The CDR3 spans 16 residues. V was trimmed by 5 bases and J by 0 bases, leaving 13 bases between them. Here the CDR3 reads CASSLGGGANTGELFF. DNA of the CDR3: TGTGCCAGCAGCCTAGGGGGAGGGGCGAACACCGGGGAGCTGTTTTTT. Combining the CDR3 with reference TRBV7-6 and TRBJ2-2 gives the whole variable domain GAGVSQSPRYKVTKRGQDVALRCDPISGHVSLYWYRQALGQGPEFLTYFNYEAQQDKSGLPNDRFSAERPEGSISTLTIQRTEQRDSAMYRCASSLGGGANTGELFFGEGSRLTVL.